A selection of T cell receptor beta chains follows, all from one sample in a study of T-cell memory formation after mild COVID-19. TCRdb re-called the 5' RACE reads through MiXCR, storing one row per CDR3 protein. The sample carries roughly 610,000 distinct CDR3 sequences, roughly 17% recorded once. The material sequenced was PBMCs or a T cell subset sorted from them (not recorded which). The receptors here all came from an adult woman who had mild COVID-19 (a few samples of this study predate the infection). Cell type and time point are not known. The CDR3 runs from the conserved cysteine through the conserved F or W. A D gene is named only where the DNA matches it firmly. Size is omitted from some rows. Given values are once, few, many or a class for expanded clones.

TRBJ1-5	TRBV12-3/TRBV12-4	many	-	CASSLYQLGRVSNQPQHF	TGTGCCAGCAGTTTATATCAGCTGGGGAGAGTTAGCAATCAGCCCCAGCATTTT
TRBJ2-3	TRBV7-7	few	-	CASSISPEDTQYF	TGTGCTAGCAGCATATCGCCGGAGGATACGCAGTATTTT
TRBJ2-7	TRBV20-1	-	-	CSARRDNYEQYF	TGCAGTGCTAGAAGGGACAACTACGAGCAGTACTTC
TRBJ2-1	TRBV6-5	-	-	CASSYTSGPYNEQFF	TGTGCCAGCAGCTACACCAGCGGTCCGTACAATGAGCAGTTCTTC
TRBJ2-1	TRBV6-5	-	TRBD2	CASSYGSGRASDEQFF	TGTGCCAGCAGTTACGGTAGCGGGAGGGCCTCCGATGAGCAGTTCTTC
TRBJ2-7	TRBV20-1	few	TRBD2	CSAPASGNHEQYF	TGCAGTGCGCCGGCTAGCGGGAACCACGAGCAGTACTTC
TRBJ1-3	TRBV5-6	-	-	CASSVLGSGNTIYF	TGTGCCAGCAGCGTCCTCGGGTCTGGAAACACCATATATTTT
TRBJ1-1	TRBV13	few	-	CASSLDVTEAFF	TGTGCCAGCAGCTTAGACGTAACTGAAGCTTTCTTT
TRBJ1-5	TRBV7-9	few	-	CASSLKSDQPQHF	TGTGCCAGCAGCTTGAAGTCCGATCAGCCCCAGCATTTT
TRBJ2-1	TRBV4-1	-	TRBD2	CASSHPSGSSYNEQFF	TGCGCCAGCAGCCACCCTAGCGGTAGCTCCTACAATGAGCAGTTCTTC
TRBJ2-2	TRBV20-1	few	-	CSAREGTGELFF	TGCAGTGCGAGAGAGGGCACCGGGGAGCTGTTTTTT
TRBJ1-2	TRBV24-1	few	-	CATSDVGDGYTF	TGTGCCACCAGTGATGTTGGAGATGGCTACACCTTC
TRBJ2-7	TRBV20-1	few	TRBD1	CSAARTGVLRSSYEQYF	TGCAGTGCTGCCCGGACAGGGGTTCTTAGGAGCTCCTACGAGCAGTACTTC
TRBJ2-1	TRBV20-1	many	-	CSARGARAHSYNEQFF	TGCAGTGCTCGGGGGGCTAGAGCACACTCCTACAATGAGCAGTTCTTC
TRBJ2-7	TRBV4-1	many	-	CASSPQQGSYEQYF	TGCGCCAGCAGCCCTCAACAGGGTTCCTACGAGCAGTACTTC
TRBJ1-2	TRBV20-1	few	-	CSATGHWSLGYTF	TGCAGTGCTACCGGTCATTGGTCCCTAGGCTACACCTTC
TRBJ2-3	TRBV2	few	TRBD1	CASSWTGGNTDTQYF	TGTGCCAGCAGTTGGACAGGGGGGAACACAGATACGCAGTATTTT
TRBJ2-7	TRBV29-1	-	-	CSVAITAYEQYF	TGCAGCGTTGCGATAACAGCGTACGAGCAGTACTTC
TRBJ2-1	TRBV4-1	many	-	CASSQVVGPNNEQFF	TGCGCCAGCAGCCAAGTCGTCGGACCCAACAATGAGCAGTTCTTC
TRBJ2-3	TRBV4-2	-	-	CASSQVGGATDTQYF	TGTGCCAGCAGCCAAGTTGGGGGGGCCACAGATACGCAGTATTTT
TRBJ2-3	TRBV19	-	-	CASSISSGTDTQYF	TGTGCCAGTAGTATCTCTAGCGGCACAGATACGCAGTATTTT
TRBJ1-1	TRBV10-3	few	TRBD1	CAISAGTGGAIGTEAFF	TGTGCCATCAGTGCCGGGACAGGGGGCGCGATAGGCACTGAAGCTTTCTTT
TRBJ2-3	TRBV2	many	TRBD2	CASSEGEIYRGTTRVDTQYF	TGTGCCAGCAGTGAAGGGGAAATCTACCGCGGGACTACCCGCGTGGATACGCAGTATTTT
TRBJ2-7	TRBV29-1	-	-	CSVRERGPGEQYF	TGCAGCGTCCGAGAGAGAGGGCCGGGGGAGCAGTACTTC
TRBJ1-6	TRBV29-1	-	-	CSVGTSGNSPLHF	TGCAGCGTCGGGACATCGGGAAATTCACCCCTCCACTTT
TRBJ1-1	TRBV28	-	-	CASISPGGEAFF	TGTGCCAGCATCTCACCGGGGGGCGAAGCTTTCTTT
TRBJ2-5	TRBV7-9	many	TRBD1	CASSLAGGQETQYF	TGCGCCAGCAGCTTGGCAGGGGGCCAAGAGACCCAGTACTTC
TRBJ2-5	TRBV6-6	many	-	CASTSAETQYF	TGTGCCAGCACGTCGGCGGAGACCCAGTACTTC
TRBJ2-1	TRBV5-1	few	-	CASRGTRDYNEQFF	TGCGCCAGCAGAGGGACCAGGGACTACAATGAGCAGTTCTTC
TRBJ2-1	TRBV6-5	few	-	CASRWDQINNEQFF	TGTGCCAGCAGGTGGGACCAGATCAACAATGAGCAGTTCTTC
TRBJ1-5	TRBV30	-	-	CAWTNYSNQPQHF	TGTGCCTGGACCAATTATAGCAATCAGCCCCAGCATTTT
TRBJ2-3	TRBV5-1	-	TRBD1	CASGQGANTDTQYF	TGCGCCAGCGGGCAGGGGGCCAACACAGATACGCAGTATTTT
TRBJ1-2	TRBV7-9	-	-	CASSLDRVGTSF	TGTGCCAGCAGCTTAGACCGCGTTGGTACCTCCTTC